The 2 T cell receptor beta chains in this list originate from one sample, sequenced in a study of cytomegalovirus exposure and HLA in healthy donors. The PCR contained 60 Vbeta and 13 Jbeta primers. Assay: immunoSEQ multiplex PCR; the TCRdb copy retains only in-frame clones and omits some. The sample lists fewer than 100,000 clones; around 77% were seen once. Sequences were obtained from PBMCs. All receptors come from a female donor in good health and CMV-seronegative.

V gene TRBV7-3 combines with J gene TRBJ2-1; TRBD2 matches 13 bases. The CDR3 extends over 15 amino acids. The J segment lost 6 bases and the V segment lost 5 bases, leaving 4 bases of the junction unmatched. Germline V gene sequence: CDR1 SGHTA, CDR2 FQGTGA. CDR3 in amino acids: CASSLGLAGVNEQFF. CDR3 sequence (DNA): TGTGCCAGCAGCCTAGGACTAGCGGGAGTCAATGAGCAGTTCTTC.

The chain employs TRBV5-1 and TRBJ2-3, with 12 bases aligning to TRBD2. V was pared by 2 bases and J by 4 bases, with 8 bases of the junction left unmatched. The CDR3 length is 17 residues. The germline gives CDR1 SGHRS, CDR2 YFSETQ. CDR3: CASSFGLAGGRADTQYF. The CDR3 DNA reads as TGCGCCAGCAGCTTCGGGCTAGCGGGAGGGCGGGCAGATACGCAGTATTTT.